This is a list of T cell receptor beta chains from one sample in a study of CXCR3-negative and CXCR3-positive naive CD8 T cells. One entry per CDR3 protein, without DNA, is what TCRdb gives after re-calling the 5' RACE reads. The sample spans under 50,000 distinct CDR3 sequences; the ten largest clones claim 2% to 3%. Sequences were obtained from naive CXCR3- CD8+ T cells from blood. The receptor set was obtained from a human donor in good health. Some clones in this sample may be carry-over from other donors' samples. CDR3s include the opening cysteine and the closing phenylalanine or tryptophan.

CSVEDYAGGPGEQYF	TRBV29-1	TRBJ2-7
CASRQGSGANVLTF	TRBV4-1	TRBJ2-6
CSVLDPSSGNTIYF	TRBV29-1	TRBJ1-3
CASRGILVAEAFF	TRBV11-3	TRBJ1-1
CASSLAPGEQYF	TRBV12-3/TRBV12-4	TRBJ2-7
CSVEEGAGNTIYF	TRBV29-1	TRBJ1-3
CASSEGDTIYF	TRBV2	TRBJ1-3
CASSLDNKRDTQYF	TRBV5-1	TRBJ2-3
CASSLETPFAGETQYF	TRBV11-2	TRBJ2-5
CASSPAPDSPAYNEQFF	TRBV6-5	TRBJ2-1
CASSQRTDNTGELFF	TRBV6-2/TRBV6-3	TRBJ2-2
CSVTDWSTGELFF	TRBV29-1	TRBJ2-2
CASSLEAQNTEAFF	TRBV5-1	TRBJ1-1
CSVLLTGELFF	TRBV29-1	TRBJ2-2
CASSYNYGEQYF	TRBV4-2	TRBJ2-7
CASSQVPGTAGELFF	TRBV4-2	TRBJ2-2